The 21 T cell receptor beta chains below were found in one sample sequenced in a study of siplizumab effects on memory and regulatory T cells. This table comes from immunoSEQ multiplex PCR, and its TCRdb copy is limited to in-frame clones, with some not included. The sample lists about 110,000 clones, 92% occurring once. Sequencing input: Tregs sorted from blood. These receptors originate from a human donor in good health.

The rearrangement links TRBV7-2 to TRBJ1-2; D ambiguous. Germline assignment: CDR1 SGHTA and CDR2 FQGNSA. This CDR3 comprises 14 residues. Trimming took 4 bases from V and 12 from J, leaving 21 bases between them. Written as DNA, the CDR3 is TGTGCCAGCAGCTCCCAACCATCGACGGCGGTTGACACCTTC. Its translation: CASSSQPSTAVDTF.

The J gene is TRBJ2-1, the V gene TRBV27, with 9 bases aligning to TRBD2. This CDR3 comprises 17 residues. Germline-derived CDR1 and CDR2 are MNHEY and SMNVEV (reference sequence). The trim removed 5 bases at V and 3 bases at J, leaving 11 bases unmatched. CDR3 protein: CASSPYLAGKSYNEQFF. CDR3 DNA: TGTGCCAGCAGTCCATATCTAGCGGGAAAAAGCTACAATGAGCAGTTCTTC.

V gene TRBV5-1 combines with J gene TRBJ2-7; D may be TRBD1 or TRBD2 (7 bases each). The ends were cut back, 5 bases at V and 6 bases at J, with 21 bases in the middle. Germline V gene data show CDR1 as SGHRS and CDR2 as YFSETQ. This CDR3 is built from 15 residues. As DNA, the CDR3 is TGCGCCAGCAGTACTCTCGGGCAGGGGGAGGGCGAGCAGTACTTC. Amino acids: CASSTLGQGEGEQYF.

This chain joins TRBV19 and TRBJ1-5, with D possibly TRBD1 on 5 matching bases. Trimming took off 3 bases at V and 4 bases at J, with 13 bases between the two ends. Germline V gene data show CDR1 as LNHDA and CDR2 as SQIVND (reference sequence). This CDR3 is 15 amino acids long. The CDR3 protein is CASSIRQGSNQPQHF. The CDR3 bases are TGTGCCAGTAGTATTCGGCAGGGCAGTAATCAGCCCCAGCATTTT.

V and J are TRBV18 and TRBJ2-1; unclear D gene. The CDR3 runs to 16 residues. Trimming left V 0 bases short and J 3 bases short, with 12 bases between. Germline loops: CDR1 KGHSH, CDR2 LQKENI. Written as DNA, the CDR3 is TGTGCCAGCTCACCACCCTATAAAGGTTTCTACAATGAGCAGTTCTTC. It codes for CASSPPYKGFYNEQFF.

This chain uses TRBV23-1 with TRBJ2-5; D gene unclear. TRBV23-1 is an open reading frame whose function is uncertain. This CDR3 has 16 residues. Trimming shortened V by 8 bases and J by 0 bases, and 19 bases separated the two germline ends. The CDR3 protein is CASAPIGSRYQETQYF. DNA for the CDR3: TGCGCCAGCGCTCCCATAGGGTCCCGGTACCAAGAGACCCAGTACTTC.

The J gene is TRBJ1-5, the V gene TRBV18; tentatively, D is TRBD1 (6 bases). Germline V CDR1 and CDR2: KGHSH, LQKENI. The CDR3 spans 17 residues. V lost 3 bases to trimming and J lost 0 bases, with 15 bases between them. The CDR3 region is CASSPSLQGNSNQPQHF. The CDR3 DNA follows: TGTGCCAGCTCACCTTCCCTGCAGGGGAATAGCAATCAGCCCCAGCATTTT.

The CDR3: CSGRGTDTQYF. The CDR3 DNA sequence: TGCAGTGGTCGGGGGACAGATACGCAGTATTTT. The chain uses TRBV20-1 and TRBJ2-3, with D perhaps matching TRBD2 (6 bases). V was shortened by 7 bases and J by 3 bases, with 8 bases between the two germline ends. The CDR3 is 11 amino acids. Germline loops: CDR1 DFQATT, CDR2 SNEGSKA (reference sequence).

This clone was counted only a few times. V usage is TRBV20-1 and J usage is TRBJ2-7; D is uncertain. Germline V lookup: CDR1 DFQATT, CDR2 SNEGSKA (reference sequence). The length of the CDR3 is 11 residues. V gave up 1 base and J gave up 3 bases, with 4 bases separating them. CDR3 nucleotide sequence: TGCAGTGCTAGAGTTTACTACGAGCAGTACTTC. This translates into CSARVYYEQYF.

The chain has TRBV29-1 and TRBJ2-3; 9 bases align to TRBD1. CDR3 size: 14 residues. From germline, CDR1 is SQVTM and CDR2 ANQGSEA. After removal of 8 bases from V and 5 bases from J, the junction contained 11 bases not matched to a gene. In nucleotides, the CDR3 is TGCAGCTCCGGACAGGGGAAGGATAAAGATACGCAGTATTTT. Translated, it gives CSSGQGKDKDTQYF.

CDR3 amino acids: CAISGGGTNEKLFF. The CDR3 DNA sequence: TGTGCCATCAGTGGAGGGGGTACTAATGAAAAACTGTTTTTT. The chain couples TRBV10-3 to TRBJ1-4, with D possibly TRBD1 on 6 matching bases. Trimming pared 4 bases from V and 2 bases from J, leaving 8 bases between. Germline assignment: CDR1 ENHRY and CDR2 SYGVKD. This CDR3 is built from 14 residues.

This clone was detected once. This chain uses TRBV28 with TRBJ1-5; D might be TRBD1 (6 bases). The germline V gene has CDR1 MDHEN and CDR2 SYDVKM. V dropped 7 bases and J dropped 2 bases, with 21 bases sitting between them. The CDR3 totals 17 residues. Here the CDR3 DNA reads TGTGCCAGCACCCGAAGGGGGGGGGTAGGCCGCAATCAGCCCCAGCATTTT. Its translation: CASTRRGGVGRNQPQHF. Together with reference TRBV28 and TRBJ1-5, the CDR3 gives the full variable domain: DVKVTQSSRYLVKRTGEKVFLECVQDMDHENMFWYRQDPGLGLRLIYFSYDVKMKEKGDIPEGYSVSREKKERFSLILESASTNQTSMYLCASTRRGGVGRNQPQHFGDGTRLSIL.

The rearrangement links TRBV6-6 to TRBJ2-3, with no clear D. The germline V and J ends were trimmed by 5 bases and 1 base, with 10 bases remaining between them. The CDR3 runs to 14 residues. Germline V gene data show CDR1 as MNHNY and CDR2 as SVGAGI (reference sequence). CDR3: CASSPARGTDTQYF. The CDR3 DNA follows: TGTGCCAGCAGTCCCGCGCGCGGCACAGATACGCAGTATTTT.

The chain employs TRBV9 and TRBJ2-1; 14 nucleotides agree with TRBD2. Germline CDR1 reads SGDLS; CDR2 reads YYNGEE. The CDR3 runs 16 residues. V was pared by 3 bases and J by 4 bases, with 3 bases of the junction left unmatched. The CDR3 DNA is TGTGCCAGCAGCGCGACTAGCGGGAGGGTTTACAATGAGCAGTTCTTC. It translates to CASSATSGRVYNEQFF.

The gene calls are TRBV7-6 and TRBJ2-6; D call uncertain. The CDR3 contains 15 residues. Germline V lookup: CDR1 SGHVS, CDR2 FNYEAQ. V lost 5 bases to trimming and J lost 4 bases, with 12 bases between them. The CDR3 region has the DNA TGTGCCAGCAGCCCGACCCTGGTCGGGGCCAACGTCCTGACTTTC. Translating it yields CASSPTLVGANVLTF.

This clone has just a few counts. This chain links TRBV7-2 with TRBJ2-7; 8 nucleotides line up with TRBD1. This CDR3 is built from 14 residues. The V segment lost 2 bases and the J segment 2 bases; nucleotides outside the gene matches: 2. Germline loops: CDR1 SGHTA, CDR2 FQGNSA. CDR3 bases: TGTGCCAGCAGCTTAAACAGGGGGACCTACGAGCAGTACTTC. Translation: CASSLNRGTYEQYF.

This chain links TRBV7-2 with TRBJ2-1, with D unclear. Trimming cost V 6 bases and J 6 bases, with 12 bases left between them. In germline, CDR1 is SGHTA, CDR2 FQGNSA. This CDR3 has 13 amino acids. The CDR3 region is CASSITPSNEQFF. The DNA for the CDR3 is TGTGCCAGCAGTATCACCCCCAGCAATGAGCAGTTCTTC.

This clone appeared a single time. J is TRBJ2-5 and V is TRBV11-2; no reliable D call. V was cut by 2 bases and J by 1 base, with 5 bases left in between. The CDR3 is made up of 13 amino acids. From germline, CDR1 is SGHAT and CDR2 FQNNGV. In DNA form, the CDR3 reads TGTGCCAGCAGCTTAACATTCCAAGAGACCCAGTACTTC. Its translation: CASSLTFQETQYF.

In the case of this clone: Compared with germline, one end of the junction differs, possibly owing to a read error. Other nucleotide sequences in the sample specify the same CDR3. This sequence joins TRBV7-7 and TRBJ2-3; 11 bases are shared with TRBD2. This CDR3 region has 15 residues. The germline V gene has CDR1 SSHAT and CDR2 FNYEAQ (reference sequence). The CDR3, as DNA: TGTGCTAGCAGCTCCAGCACTAGCGGGAGAGGTACGCAGTATTTT. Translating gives CASSSSTSGRGTQYF.

The CDR3 coding sequence is TGTGCCAGCAGCAAATGGGGACAGGGTTTTTTCCAGCCCCAGCATTTT. Its protein product is CASSKWGQGFFQPQHF. J is TRBJ1-5 and V is TRBV5-8, with 9 positions matching TRBD1. The CDR3 runs 16 residues. With V trimmed by 4 bases and J by 7 bases, 12 bases remained unmatched. CDR1 and CDR2 (germline): SGHTS, YDEGEE.

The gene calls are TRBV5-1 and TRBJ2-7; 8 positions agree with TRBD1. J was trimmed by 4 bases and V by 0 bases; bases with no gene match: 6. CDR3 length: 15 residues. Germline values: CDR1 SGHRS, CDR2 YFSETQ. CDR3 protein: CASSLGTGNSYEQYF. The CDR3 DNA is TGCGCCAGCAGCTTGGGGACAGGGAATAGTTACGAGCAGTACTTC. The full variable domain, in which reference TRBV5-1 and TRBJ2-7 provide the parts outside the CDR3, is KAGVTQTPRYLIKTRGQQVTLSCSPISGHRSVSWYQQTPGQGLQFLFEYFSETQRNKGNFPGRFSGRQFSNSRSEMNVSTLELGDSALYLCASSLGTGNSYEQYFGPGTRLTVT.